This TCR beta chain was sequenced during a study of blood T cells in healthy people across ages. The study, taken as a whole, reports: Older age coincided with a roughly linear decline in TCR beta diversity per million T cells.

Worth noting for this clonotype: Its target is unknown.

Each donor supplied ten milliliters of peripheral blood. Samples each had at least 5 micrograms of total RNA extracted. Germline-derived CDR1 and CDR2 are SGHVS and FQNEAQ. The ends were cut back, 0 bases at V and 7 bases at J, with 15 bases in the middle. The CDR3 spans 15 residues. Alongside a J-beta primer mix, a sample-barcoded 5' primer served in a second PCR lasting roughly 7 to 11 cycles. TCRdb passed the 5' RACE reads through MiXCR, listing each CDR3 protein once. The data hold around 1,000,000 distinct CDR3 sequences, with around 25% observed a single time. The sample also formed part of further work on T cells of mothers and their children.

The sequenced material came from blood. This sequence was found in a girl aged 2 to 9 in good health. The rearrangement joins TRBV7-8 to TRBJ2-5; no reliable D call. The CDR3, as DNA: TGTGCCAGCAGCTTAGCTCATACGGGCGAGTCGACCCAGTACTTC. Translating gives CASSLAHTGESTQYF.